This T cell receptor beta chain was retrieved from a study of identical twins listed by TCRdb under 2016. For context, the study as a whole: TCR alpha and beta repertoires from monozygotic twins, unrelated adults of various ages and cord blood were deep-sequenced to test whether fetal clonotypes persist. Replicate twin experiments were performed at different times using different library preparation protocols to rule out contamination. The research as a whole found: In beta out-of-frame sequences, excess twin sharing was weaker, because having fewer shared sequences lowered the signal-to-noise ratio. Fewer insertions were carried by abundant cord blood beta clonotypes, a similar but weaker trend appeared in young adult naive repertoires, and no such trend appeared in memory repertoires. Zero-insertion analyses could be partly confounded by invariant T cells such as MAIT and iNKT, although diverse VJ usage argued against such confounding for most clonotypes. Recombination models systematically underestimated out-of-frame TCR alpha sharing in monozygotic twins but agreed with sharing between unrelated individuals. Compared with coincidental sharing between unrelated individuals, out-of-frame TCR alpha sequences shared between twins had an excess of sequences with low generation probability. Conclusions relied on cross-sectional statistical analysis, since the same donors could not be followed over many years.

This clonotype was detected only a few times. No antigen is known for it. One base away there is no much larger clone; base qualities are not given. Only healthy Caucasian donors were included. Miltenyi CD45RO+ enrichment and human naive T-cell isolation kits were used to isolate memory (CD45RO+) and naive T cells from PBMC. CDR3 length: 15 amino acids, cysteine to phenylalanine. Here the CDR3 DNA is all that survives: 45 bases in frame from base 1. Based on the germline V gene (reference sequence), the CDR1 and CDR2 sequences are LNHDA and SQIVND. At the junction V is shortened by 4 bases and J by 6 bases, with 16 bases in between. Library construction relied on 5' RACE. The listed sequencing device is Illumina HiSeq 2000. A universal primer binding site was added through template switching, and the final cDNA carried a unique molecular identifier so that TCR cDNA molecules could be counted accurately. Specific primers in the conserved constant-segment region were used to synthesize first-strand cDNA for TCR alpha and beta chains. To control for contamination, each cDNA library was double barcoded with a SMART-Mk sample barcode plus Illumina barcodes. TruSeq adapter sequences and Illumina sample barcodes were added in two successive PCR steps. The Illumina HiSeq platform was used with custom primers to sequence TCR alpha and beta cDNA libraries. As for how the authors treated the data: Unique molecular identifiers were extracted from raw reads with MiGEC, and CDR3 positions were determined with MiXCR. For each individual, recombination models were inferred using an EM algorithm with the repgenHMM and IGoR tools. Shared clonotype analysis was performed with the tcR package in R, normalizing sharing by the product of cloneset sizes. To study raw recombination free of thymic and clonal selection effects, out-of-frame nonproductive sequences were analyzed. The raw public reads went through TCRdb reprocessing: fastp at Q25, MiXCR clone calling, in-frame beta chains kept. Entries that share a CDR3 protein sequence are merged under the most common genes and DNA. The V and J calls and clone size come from TCRdb's table, not from the authors' own analysis. The sample has approximately 140,000 distinct CDR3 sequences on record, approximately 4% of them singletons. The ten largest clones represent approximately 7.7% of the sample.

This chain is built from TRBV19 and TRBJ2-1, and the D gene may be TRBD2, 6 bases matching. The sequence was obtained from a man younger than 35 in good health. The specimen was memory T cells sorted from blood. The label giving this sample's cell subset or site can be read as: CD45RO+ enriched T cells. The nucleotides read TGTGCCAGTAGTACCGGGGGACCCGCCCGCAATGAGCAGTTCTTC. This encodes CASSTGGPARNEQFF.